Each of the 19 T cell receptor beta chains below was sequenced from the same sample in a study of cytomegalovirus exposure and HLA in healthy donors. PCR used 60 Vbeta primers and 13 Jbeta primers. TCRdb's copy holds only in-frame clones and misses some; the assay was immunoSEQ multiplex PCR. The listing records over 55,000 clones. Sequencing used PBMCs. These receptors were taken from a male donor in good health and CMV-seronegative.

The V and J genes are TRBV28 and TRBJ2-3; TRBD2 matches at 7 bases. With 3 bases clipped from V and 5 bases from J, the junction kept 5 bases outside the gene matches. Germline CDR1 reads MDHEN; CDR2 reads SYDVKM. The CDR3 is 14 residues long. The CDR3 loop reads CASSFRGGVDTQYF. The CDR3 nucleotides read TGTGCCAGCAGTTTCCGGGGAGGGGTAGATACGCAGTATTTT.

V usage is TRBV29-1 and J usage is TRBJ2-1; 8 positions agree with TRBD1. Trimming removed 2 bases from V and 5 bases from J; junction bases left unmatched: 8. Germline values: CDR1 SQVTM, CDR2 ANQGSEA. The CDR3 is made up of 15 amino acids. The CDR3 DNA follows: TGCAGCGTTGAACCCCGGACAGGGAACGACAATGAGCAGTTCTTC. Translation: CSVEPRTGNDNEQFF.

Worth noting for this clone: This sample also contains other DNA sequences that code for the same CDR3. The chain uses TRBV2 and TRBJ2-7; TRBD2 might be the D (5 bases). Germline CDR1 SNHLY, CDR2 FYNNEI. V lost 3 bases and J 2 bases, leaving 11 bases between the germline ends. CDR3 length: 14 amino acids. DNA for the CDR3: TGTGCCAGCAGTGATCAGCGGAGCGCCTACGAGCAGTACTTC. Protein: CASSDQRSAYEQYF.

The chain links TRBV28 to TRBJ1-4; perhaps TRBD1 as D (6 bases). CDR3 size: 12 residues. Trimming shortened V by 7 bases and J by 8 bases, and 11 bases separated the two germline ends. From germline, CDR1 is MDHEN and CDR2 SYDVKM. CDR3: CASTDRREKLFF. The DNA for the CDR3 is TGTGCCAGCACGGACAGAAGGGAAAAACTGTTTTTT.

The chain employs TRBV19 and TRBJ2-7; 8 positions match TRBD2. The length of the CDR3 is 16 residues. Looked up from germline, CDR1 is LNHDA and CDR2 is SQIVND (reference sequence). The junction had 6 bases not matched to a gene; V was cut back by 2 bases and J by 0 bases. In DNA, the CDR3 is TGTGCCAGTAGTATAAGGGCTAGCGGGCCCTCCTACGAGCAGTACTTC. It encodes CASSIRASGPSYEQYF. Full variable domain (missing parts from reference TRBV19 and TRBJ2-7): DGGITQSPKYLFRKEGQNVTLSCEQNLNHDAMYWYRQDPGQGLRLIYYSQIVNDFQKGDIAEGYSVSREKKESFPLTVTSAQKNPTAFYLCASSIRASGPSYEQYFGPGTRLTVT.

The rearrangement uses TRBV30 and TRBJ1-1; D call uncertain. This CDR3 comprises 14 residues. Germline assignment: CDR1 GTSNPN and CDR2 SVGIG (reference sequence). The V end lost 0 bases, the J end lost 6 bases, and 14 bases lay between the germline ends. The CDR3 nucleotides read TGTGCCTGGAGTGTATTTGGAGGTTGGGCTGAAGCTTTCTTT. It yields the protein CAWSVFGGWAEAFF.

This chain joins TRBV9 and TRBJ2-6, with 9 bases identical to TRBD2. Trimming cost V 0 bases and J 0 bases; bases outside gene matches: 7. CDR1 is SGDLS, CDR2 YYNGEE, per germline. CDR3 length: 19 amino acids. The CDR3 loop reads CASSVEGAGGVSGANVLTF. The CDR3 DNA reads as TGTGCCAGCAGCGTAGAGGGGGCGGGGGGGGTCTCTGGGGCCAACGTCCTGACTTTC. The full variable domain, with the rest looked up from reference TRBV9 and TRBJ2-6, is DSGVTQTPKHLITATGQRVTLRCSPRSGDLSVYWYQQSLDQGLQFLIQYYNGEERAKGNILERFSAQQFPDLHSELNLSSLELGDSALYFCASSVEGAGGVSGANVLTFGAGSRLTVL.

The chain combines TRBV30 with TRBJ2-7; TRBD2 agrees at 7 bases. This CDR3 contains 13 residues. Trimming took 2 bases from V and 6 from J; bases not matched to a gene: 7. Germline-derived CDR1 and CDR2 are GTSNPN and SVGIG (reference sequence). The CDR3 DNA reads TGTGCCTGGAGTTGGGAGGGGTTCTCCGAGCAGTACTTC. It is translated as CAWSWEGFSEQYF. Complete variable domain (other parts from reference TRBV30 and TRBJ2-7): SQTIHQWPATLVQPVGSPLSLECTVEGTSNPNLYWYRQAAGRGLQLLFYSVGIGQISSEVPQNLSASRPQDRQFILSSKKLLLSDSGFYLCAWSWEGFSEQYFGPGTRLTVT.

The chain recombines TRBV30 with TRBJ1-3; perhaps TRBD1 as D (6 bases). CDR3 length: 16 amino acids. Looked up from germline, CDR1 is GTSNPN and CDR2 is SVGIG (reference sequence). The CDR3 loop reads CAGDISVISSGNTIYF. CDR3 sequence (DNA): TGTGCTGGGGACATCAGTGTGATCTCTTCTGGAAACACCATATATTTT. The whole variable domain, remainder taken from reference TRBV30 and TRBJ1-3, is SQTIHQWPATLVQPVGSPLSLECTVEGTSNPNLYWYRQAAGRGLQLLFYSVGIGQISSEVPQNLSASRPQDRQFILSSKKLLLSDSGFYLCAGDISVISSGNTIYFGEGSWLTVV.

J is TRBJ2-1 and V is TRBV7-9, with a tentative D call TRBD2 (5 bases). The V and J ends lost 1 base and 0 bases respectively, with 19 bases between them. The length of the CDR3 is 19 residues. CDR1 is SEHNR, CDR2 FQNEAQ, per germline (reference sequence). In DNA, the CDR3 is TGTGCCAGCAGCTTAGGATTAACATTAGCGCAGAGCTCCTACAATGAGCAGTTCTTC. Its protein product is CASSLGLTLAQSSYNEQFF.

The rearrangement uses TRBV28 and TRBJ2-7, with TRBD2 matching over 9 bases. CDR3 length: 15 amino acids. Germline CDR1 reads MDHEN; CDR2 reads SYDVKM. The V and J ends lost 7 bases and 2 bases, in that order; junction bases with no gene match: 9. This chain's CDR3 is CASTFSASGTYEQYF. CDR3 coding DNA: TGTGCCAGCACCTTTTCGGCTAGCGGGACCTACGAGCAGTACTTC.

The rearrangement links TRBV5-1 to TRBJ1-4; D is unclear. This CDR3 has 14 residues. Between the trimmed V and J ends, which lost 4 bases and 7 bases, there was a span of 14 bases. Germline assignment: CDR1 SGHRS and CDR2 YFSETQ. CDR3 region: CASSPGRSGEKLFF. In nucleotides, the CDR3 is TGCGCCAGCAGCCCCGGCAGGTCCGGTGAAAAACTGTTTTTT.

This chain uses TRBV27 with TRBJ2-5, with a weak D call TRBD2 (5 bases). Germline V lookup: CDR1 MNHEY, CDR2 SMNVEV (reference sequence). There are 15 residues in the CDR3. V lost 2 bases and J lost 7, with 17 bases in between. As DNA, the CDR3 is TGTGCCAGCAGTTTAAATTGGGAGCGATGGGGGACCCAGTACTTC. Protein: CASSLNWERWGTQYF.

This chain joins TRBV15 and TRBJ1-1; D unclear. The CDR3 is 13 residues long. V was shortened by 0 bases and J by 6 bases, with 8 bases between the two germline ends. Germline V gene data show CDR1 as LNHNV and CDR2 as YYDKDF (reference sequence). As DNA, the CDR3 is TGTGCCACCAGCAGAGATCGGCAGGCTGAAGCTTTCTTT. This gives the protein CATSRDRQAEAFF.

The chain couples TRBV4-1 to TRBJ2-1; D not resolved. V lost 0 bases and J 7 bases, leaving 10 bases between the germline ends. Germline lookup yields CDR1 MGHRA and CDR2 YSYEKL. The CDR3 extends over 14 amino acids. CDR3 amino acids: CASSQDPLGNEQFF. The CDR3 DNA follows: TGCGCCAGCAGCCAAGATCCCCTAGGAAATGAGCAGTTCTTC.

V and J are TRBV4-1 and TRBJ1-1, with 11 bases aligning to TRBD1. There are 17 residues in the CDR3. J gave up 11 bases and V 4 bases, and 18 bases lay outside the gene matches. Germline assignment: CDR1 MGHRA and CDR2 YSYEKL. For the CDR3, the DNA is TGCGCCAGCAGCCCGCGGACACTAGCCGGACAGGGGGCGCTGGCTTTCTTT. It specifies CASSPRTLAGQGALAFF.

Here the CDR3 DNA reads TGTGCCAGTAGTCAAAGACAGGGGCTGAACACTGAAGCTTTCTTT. It yields the protein CASSQRQGLNTEAFF. The chain employs TRBV19 and TRBJ1-1; 8 bases line up with TRBD1. This CDR3 contains 15 residues. Trimming at V came to 5 bases and at J to 0 bases, leaving 5 bases not matched to a gene. Germline V gene sequence: CDR1 LNHDA, CDR2 SQIVND (reference sequence).

The chain recombines TRBV29-1 with TRBJ2-2, with a weak D call TRBD1 (6 bases). V was trimmed by 4 bases and J by 4 bases, leaving 16 bases between them. Germline V lookup: CDR1 SQVTM, CDR2 ANQGSEA. The CDR3 has 15 residues. CDR3 region: CSVVYLQGSTGELFF. DNA for the CDR3: TGCAGCGTTGTTTACCTACAGGGTAGCACCGGGGAGCTGTTTTTT.

The chain employs TRBV30 and TRBJ1-4; D remains ambiguous. The CDR3 length is 13 residues. Germline CDR1 reads GTSNPN; CDR2 reads SVGIG (reference sequence). The V end lost 3 bases, the J end lost 0 bases, and 5 bases lay between the germline ends. The CDR3, as DNA: TGTGCCTGGAGGAGAGCAACTAATGAAAAACTGTTTTTT. Protein product: CAWRRATNEKLFF.